This TCR beta chain was captured by sequencing in a study of Graves' ophthalmopathy and Graves' hyperthyroidism. Study-level findings and limits: Classification of ophthalmopathy versus stable hyperthyroidism by a 13-signature model yielded roughly 86% sensitivity and 70% to 83% specificity.

RNA transcripts provided the template for amplifying TCR beta CDR3 regions. First-round RT-PCR with HTBI primers preceded a second-round multiplex PCR. Using its own MiXCR run on the multiplex PCR reads, TCRdb lists one record per CDR3 protein. The sample shows about 600,000 distinct CDR3 sequences, roughly 39% of them seen only once. Of note for this clonotype: Its antigen is as yet unknown.

Germline assignment: CDR1 SEHNR and CDR2 FQNEAQ (reference sequence). Germline trimming cut 5 bases from V and 14 bases from J; bases unmatched to any gene: 16. The CDR3 runs to 14 residues. The sequenced sample consisted of peripheral blood or thyroid tissue (not recorded which). The chain has TRBV7-9 and TRBJ2-3, with TRBD2 identical over 7 bases. The sequence derives from an adult man with Graves' hyperthyroidism. CDR3 DNA: TGTGCCAGCAGCCCAAACACCCGGGGACTAACACTGTATTTT. It is translated as CASSPNTRGLTLYF.